Listed below are T cell receptor beta chains from one sample, sequenced in a study of beta chain features in type 1 diabetes. Libraries were prepared by immunoSEQ multiplex PCR; TCRdb keeps only in-frame clonotypes and omits some of them. Of 300,000 to 450,000 clones in the sample, roughly 12% were seen once. Sequencing was performed on naive CD4+ T cells from blood. All receptors derive from a woman younger than 30 with type 1 diabetes. The CDR3 runs from the conserved cysteine through the conserved F or W. D genes are given only for firm matches. Clone size is shown for a subset of rows, as once, few, many or a class of expanded clone.

j_call,v_call,clone_size,d_call,cdr3_nt,cdr3_aa
TRBJ2-3,TRBV5-4,few,.,TGTGCCAGCAGCTTTAGTCAGGCCACAGATACGCAGTATTTT,CASSFSQATDTQYF
TRBJ2-5,TRBV7-9,few,TRBD1,TGTGCCAGCAACAAGGGGCGACAGGGTGGGGAGACCCAGTACTTC,CASNKGRQGGETQYF
TRBJ2-2,TRBV19,.,.,TGTGCCAGCCGGCGGGGCACCGGGGAGCTGTTTTTT,CASRRGTGELFF
TRBJ1-4,TRBV15,few,TRBD1,TGTGCCACCAGCGCCAGACAGGGAACAAATGAAAAACTGTTTTTT,CATSARQGTNEKLFF
TRBJ1-2,TRBV12-5,few,.,TGTGCTAGTGGTTATCAGGGGATTGCCGGGCGTGGCTACACCTTC,CASGYQGIAGRGYTF
TRBJ1-6,TRBV18,.,TRBD1,TGTGCCAGCTCGCCAGACAGGGGCAGTTCACCCCTCCACTTT,CASSPDRGSSPLHF
TRBJ2-3,TRBV30,.,.,TGTGCCTGGTCGTACGCGGTCCCAGATACGCAGTATTTT,CAWSYAVPDTQYF
TRBJ2-1,TRBV28,few,.,TGTGCCAGCAGACCTGTGGAGCGGTTGCTTAGCTCCTACAATGAGCAGTTCTTC,CASRPVERLLSSYNEQFF
TRBJ2-6,TRBV5-1,few,TRBD1,TGCGCCAGCAGCTTACAGGGGGCGTCCTCTGGGGCCAACGTCCTGACTTTC,CASSLQGASSGANVLTF
TRBJ1-2,TRBV7-2,few,.,TGTGCCAGCAGCCCGAGACAGGCTACTATGTTTGGCTACACCTTC,CASSPRQATMFGYTF
TRBJ2-7,TRBV5-1,few,TRBD2,TGCGCCAGCAGCCCCGGGACTAGCAGCTACGAGCAGTACTTC,CASSPGTSSYEQYF
TRBJ1-5,TRBV5-6,.,TRBD1,TGTGCCAGCAGCAACATACAGGGGCGAGATCAGCCCCAGCATTTT,CASSNIQGRDQPQHF
TRBJ1-5,TRBV18,.,.,TGTGCCAGCTCACCCACACCCGGGGGGCCTTATCAGCCCCAGCATTTT,CASSPTPGGPYQPQHF
TRBJ2-1,TRBV28,.,TRBD2,TGTGCCAGCAGTCTGACTAGCGGGTTCTACAATGAGCAGTTCTTC,CASSLTSGFYNEQFF
TRBJ1-6,TRBV15,.,.,TGTGCCACCAGCAGAGGGGTGGGAGTATCACCCCTCCACTTT,CATSRGVGVSPLHF
TRBJ1-5,TRBV7-2,few,.,TGTGCCAGCAGCTTAGGGCAGGGATTAGGACAGCCCCAGCATTTT,CASSLGQGLGQPQHF
TRBJ2-3,TRBV7-2,few,TRBD1,TGTGCCAGCAGCAGACAGGGGGCGTCGTCAGATACGCAGTATTTT,CASSRQGASSDTQYF
TRBJ2-7,TRBV7-2,.,TRBD2,TGTGCCAGCAGCTCAGCGAGCGGGGGGGCCCTTGGCGAGCAGTACTTC,CASSSASGGALGEQYF
TRBJ1-2,TRBV7-2,few,.,TGTGCCAGCAGCGTGATCGGCTATGGCTACACCTTC,CASSVIGYGYTF
TRBJ2-4,TRBV14,few,.,TGTGCCAGCAGCCAAGCAGGGGTGGTAGGCATTCAGTACTTC,CASSQAGVVGIQYF